This TCR beta chain was captured by sequencing in a study of blood T cell repertoires in COVID-19. Study-level information: Sources were T cells, B-cell-depleted T cells, or PBMCs; the material itself was cDNA or gDNA.

The assay was immunoSEQ multiplex PCR, and TCRdb's table has in-frame clones only and misses some. The sample has around 110,000 clones, roughly four fifths seen once. Sequencing was done on a sample of peripheral blood. The receptor was derived from a woman aged 55 to 70 with acute or convalescent COVID-19.

This chain's CDR3 is CASSFDREGNTIYF. CDR3 nucleotides: TGTGCCAGCAGTTTCGACAGGGAGGGAAACACCATATATTTT. The chain combines TRBV28 with TRBJ1-3, with 7 positions matching TRBD1. The CDR3 sequence is 14 residues long. CDR1 is MDHEN, CDR2 SYDVKM, per germline. Trimming took 3 bases from V and 4 from J; bases not matched to a gene: 3.